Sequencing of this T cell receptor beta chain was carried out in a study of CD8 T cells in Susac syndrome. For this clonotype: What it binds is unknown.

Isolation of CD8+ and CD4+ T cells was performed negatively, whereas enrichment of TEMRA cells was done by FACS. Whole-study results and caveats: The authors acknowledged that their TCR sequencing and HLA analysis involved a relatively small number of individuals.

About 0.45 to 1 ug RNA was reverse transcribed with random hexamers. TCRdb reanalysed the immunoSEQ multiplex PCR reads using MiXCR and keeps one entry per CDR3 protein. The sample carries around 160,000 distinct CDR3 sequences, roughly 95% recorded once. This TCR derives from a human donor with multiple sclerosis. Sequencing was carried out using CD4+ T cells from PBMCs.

CDR3 in DNA: TGTGCCAGCAGTTTATCCTGGACAGGGGCCCCGGGAAACACCGGGGAGCTGTTTTTT. It yields the protein CASSLSWTGAPGNTGELFF. The chain couples TRBV27 to TRBJ2-2; 9 bases fit TRBD1. CDR1 MNHEY and CDR2 SMNVEV come from the germline V gene (reference sequence). V trimming: 0 bases; J trimming: 2 bases; junction bases outside the gene matches: 10. This CDR3 contains 19 residues.